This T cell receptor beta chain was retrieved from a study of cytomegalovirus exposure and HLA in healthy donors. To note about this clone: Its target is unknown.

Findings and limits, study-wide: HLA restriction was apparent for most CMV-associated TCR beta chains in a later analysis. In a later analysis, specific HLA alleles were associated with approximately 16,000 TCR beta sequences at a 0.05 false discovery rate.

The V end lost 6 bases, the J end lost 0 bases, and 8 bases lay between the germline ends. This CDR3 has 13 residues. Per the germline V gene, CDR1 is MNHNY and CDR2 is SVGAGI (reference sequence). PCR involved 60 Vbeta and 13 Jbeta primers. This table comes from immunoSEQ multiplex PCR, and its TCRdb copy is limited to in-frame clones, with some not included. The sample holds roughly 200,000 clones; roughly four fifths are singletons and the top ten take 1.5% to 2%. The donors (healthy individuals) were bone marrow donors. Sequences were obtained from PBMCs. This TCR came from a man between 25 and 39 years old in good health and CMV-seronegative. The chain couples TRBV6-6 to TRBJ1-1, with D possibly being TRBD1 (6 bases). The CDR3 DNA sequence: TGTGCCAGCAGGGACAGCATGAACACTGAAGCTTTCTTT. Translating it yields CASRDSMNTEAFF.